The T cell receptor beta chain described here comes from a study of cytomegalovirus exposure and HLA in healthy donors. General study results and limits: Researchers catalogued approximately 170 TCR beta chains as cytomegalovirus-associated. HLA alleles showed associations with 15,000 to 20,000 TCR beta sequences in a later analysis, at a 0.05 false discovery rate.

PCR primers comprised 60 Vbeta and 13 Jbeta primers. Method: immunoSEQ multiplex PCR; TCRdb's copy keeps in-frame clones and lacks some. The sample lists fewer than 200,000 clones; 12% were seen once. Notes on this clone: The antigen is undetermined.

Germline-derived CDR1 and CDR2 are SGHRS and YFSETQ. Trimming took 4 bases from V and 8 from J; bases not matched to a gene: 9. The CDR3 runs to 15 residues. The sequence derives from a man aged 50 to 59 in good health and CMV-seropositive. V gene TRBV5-1 combines with J gene TRBJ1-4, with 9 nucleotides matching TRBD1. Sequencing was carried out using PBMCs. The CDR3 reads CASSTGDRASEKLFF. CDR3 bases: TGCGCCAGCAGCACTGGGGACAGGGCATCGGAAAAACTGTTTTTT.